Listed here is a single T cell receptor (beta chain). The data are from a study of blood T cell repertoires in COVID-19. In the study overall: COVID-19 samples collected from the United States, Italy and Spain covered acute and convalescent phases. From T cells, B-cell-depleted T cells, or PBMCs came the material, which was cDNA or gDNA.

Trimming at V came to 5 bases and at J to 4 bases, leaving 7 bases not matched to a gene. Per the germline V gene, CDR1 is SQVTM and CDR2 is ANQGSEA. CDR3 size: 14 residues. In assigning cohorts, the study relied on participant-reported clinical history. In the original analysis: Nucleated cell number was recorded as an estimate derived from reference gene primer amplification. Sequencing used immunoSEQ multiplex PCR; TCRdb keeps in-frame clones, though not all of them. V, J and clone size are taken as reported in that table, and D and trimming were inferred from the DNA itself. The sample lists some 210,000 clones, 80% to 85% seen once, with around 9% in the top ten.

Source material: PBMCs or T cells enriched from blood (not recorded which). The receptor comes from a woman aged 50 to 65 with acute COVID-19. This chain joins TRBV29-1 and TRBJ2-5, with 10 bases matching TRBD2. The CDR3 region has the DNA TGCAGCGTTTCCAGCGGGGGGGCCGCAGAGACCCAGTACTTC. Protein sequence: CSVSSGGAAETQYF. Complete variable domain (other parts from reference TRBV29-1 and TRBJ2-5): SAVISQKPSRDICQRGTSLTIQCQVDSQVTMMFWYRQQPGQSLTLIATANQGSEATYESGFVIDKFPISRPNLTFSTLTVSNMSPEDSSIYLCSVSSGGAAETQYFGPGTRLLVL.